This T cell receptor beta chain appears in the sequencing data of a study of blood T cell repertoires in COVID-19. Study-wide context: PBMCs, B-cell-depleted T cells, or T cells were the source of the cDNA or gDNA that made up the material.

V trimming: 4 bases; J trimming: 0 bases; junction bases outside the gene matches: 4. In germline, CDR1 is LNHDA, CDR2 SQIVND (reference sequence). The CDR3 covers 15 residues. Study processing details: Reference gene primer amplification in the assay estimated nucleated cell counts. Sequenced by immunoSEQ multiplex PCR; TCRdb stores in-frame clones only, minus some. The V and J calls and clone size come from that table; D and trimming were worked out from the DNA. Altogether hundreds of thousands of clones are present, around 91% being singletons, with the ten largest covering less than 1.2%. Cohorts were determined from participant-reported clinical history.

Sample: PBMCs or T cells enriched from blood (not recorded which). The chain combines TRBV19 with TRBJ1-1; TRBD1 aligns across 8 bases. This clonotype originated in a man aged 18 to 30 who had recovered from COVID-19. CDR3 loop: CASSRQGLMNTEAFF. CDR3 nucleotide sequence: TGTGCCAGTAGTAGACAGGGGCTTATGAACACTGAAGCTTTCTTT.